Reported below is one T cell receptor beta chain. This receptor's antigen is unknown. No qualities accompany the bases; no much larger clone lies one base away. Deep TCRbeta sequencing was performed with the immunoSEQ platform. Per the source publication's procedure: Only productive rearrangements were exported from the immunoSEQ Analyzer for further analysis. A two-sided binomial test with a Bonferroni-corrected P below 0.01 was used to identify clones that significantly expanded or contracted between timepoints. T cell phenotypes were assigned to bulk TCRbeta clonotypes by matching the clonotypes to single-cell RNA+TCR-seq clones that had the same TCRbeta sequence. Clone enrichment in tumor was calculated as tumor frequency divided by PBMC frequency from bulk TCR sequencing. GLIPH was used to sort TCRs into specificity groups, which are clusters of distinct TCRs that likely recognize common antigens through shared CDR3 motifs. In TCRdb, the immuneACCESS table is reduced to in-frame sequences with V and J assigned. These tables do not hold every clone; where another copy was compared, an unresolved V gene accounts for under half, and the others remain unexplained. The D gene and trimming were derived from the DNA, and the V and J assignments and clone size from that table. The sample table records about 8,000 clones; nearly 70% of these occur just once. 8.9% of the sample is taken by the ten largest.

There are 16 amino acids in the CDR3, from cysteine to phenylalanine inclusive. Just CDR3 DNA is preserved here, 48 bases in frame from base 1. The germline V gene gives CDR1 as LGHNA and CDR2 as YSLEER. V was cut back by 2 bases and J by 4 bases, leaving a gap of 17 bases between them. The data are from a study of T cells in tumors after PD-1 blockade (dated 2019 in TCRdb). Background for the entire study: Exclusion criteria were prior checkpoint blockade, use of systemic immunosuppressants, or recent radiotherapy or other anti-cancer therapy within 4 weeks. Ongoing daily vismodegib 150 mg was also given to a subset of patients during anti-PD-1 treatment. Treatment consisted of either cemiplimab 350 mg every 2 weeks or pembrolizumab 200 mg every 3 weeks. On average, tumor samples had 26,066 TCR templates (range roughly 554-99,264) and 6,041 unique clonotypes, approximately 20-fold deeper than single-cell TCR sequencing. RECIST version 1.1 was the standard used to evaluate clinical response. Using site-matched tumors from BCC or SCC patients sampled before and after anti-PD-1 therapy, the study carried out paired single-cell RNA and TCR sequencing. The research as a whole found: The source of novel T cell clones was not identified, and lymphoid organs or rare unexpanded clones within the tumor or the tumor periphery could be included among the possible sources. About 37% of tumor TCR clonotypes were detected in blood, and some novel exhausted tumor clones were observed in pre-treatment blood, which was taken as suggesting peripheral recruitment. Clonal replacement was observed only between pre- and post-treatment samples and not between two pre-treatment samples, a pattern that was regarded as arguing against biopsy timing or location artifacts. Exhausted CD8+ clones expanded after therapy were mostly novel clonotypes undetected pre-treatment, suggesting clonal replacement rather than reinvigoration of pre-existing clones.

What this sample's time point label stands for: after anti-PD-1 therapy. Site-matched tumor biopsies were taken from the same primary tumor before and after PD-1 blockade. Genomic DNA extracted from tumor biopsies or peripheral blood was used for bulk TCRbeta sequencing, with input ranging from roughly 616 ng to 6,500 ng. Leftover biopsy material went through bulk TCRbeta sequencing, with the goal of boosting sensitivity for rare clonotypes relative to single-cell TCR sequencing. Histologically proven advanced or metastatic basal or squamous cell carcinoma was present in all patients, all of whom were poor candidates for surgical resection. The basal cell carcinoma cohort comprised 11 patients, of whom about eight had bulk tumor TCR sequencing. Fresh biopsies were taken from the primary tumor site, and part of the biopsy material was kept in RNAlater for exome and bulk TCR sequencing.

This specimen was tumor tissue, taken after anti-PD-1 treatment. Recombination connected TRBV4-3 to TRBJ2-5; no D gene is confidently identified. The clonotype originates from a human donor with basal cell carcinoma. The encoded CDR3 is CASSQTPDGVGETQYF. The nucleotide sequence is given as TGCGCCAGCAGCCAAACTCCGGATGGGGTGGGAGAGACCCAGTACTTC.